This T cell receptor beta chain is drawn from a study of a mutant IDH1 vaccine in newly diagnosed glioma (dated by TCRdb to the early 2020s). As for the study more broadly: In the chemotherapy-containing groups, vaccination started alongside temozolomide cycles, whereas in patients who had radiotherapy alone it started 4-6 weeks after radiotherapy. Prior to enrollment, patients had been given standard therapy consisting of radiotherapy alone, temozolomide alone, or radiochemotherapy with temozolomide, with the combination given to most patients. For exploratory analyses, longitudinal TCRB deep sequencing was carried out in about two dozen treated patients wherever samples were available. The roughly 30 treated patients were approximately 60% male and around 38% female, with a mean age of approximately 40 years. The week-35 safety follow-up took place at visit V12, and the week-47 end of study took place at visit V13. Peripheral blood was drawn at six visits: V03 (baseline), V05, V07, V10, V12 and V13.

The full study reports these points: Changes in the top peripheral T cell clonotypes picked up by TCRB sequencing did not appear to be linked to pseudoprogression. It was noted by the authors that analyses of patient blood samples could not be reproduced owing to sample limitations. Across multiple MHC alleles, vaccine-induced immune responses were seen in 90% to 95% of patients. Selection of PBMC samples for TCRB deep sequencing was based on availability.

Receptor libraries were prepared by the immunoSEQ multiplex PCR assay. Following the manufacturer's protocol, the hsTCRB Kit was used to amplify rearranged TCR beta chain sequences. TCRB libraries were sequenced on an Illumina MiSeq. On the study's bioinformatics: Demultiplexing, trimming and gene mapping were performed with the kit vendor's proprietary platform. The source is immuneACCESS, and TCRdb retained only in-frame sequences with V and J called. Part of the clones is not carried over; for the studies checked, unresolved V genes explain less than half of this, and the remainder is unexplained. That table is the source of V, J and clone size, and D and trimming were worked out from the DNA. The sample yields fewer than 35,000 clones; approximately 84% were counted once. The ten most abundant clones make up about 30% of the sample. Concerning this clone: Its antigen remains unidentified. No base qualities exist here, and no much larger clone lies one base off it.

The time point tag for this specimen amounts to: week 47, end of study. A 20-mer mutant IDH1 peptide at 300 micrograms in Montanide made up each vaccine dose, which was injected subcutaneously together with topical imiquimod. Patients received eight vaccinations in weeks 1, 3, 5, 7, 11, 15, 19 and 23, corresponding to visits V03 through V10. All donors had newly diagnosed IDH1-mutant astrocytomas of WHO grade 3 or 4 that showed loss of nuclear ATRX. The samples were drawn from NOA16, a multicentre, single-arm, open-label phase I trial in Germany that tested a mutant IDH1 peptide vaccine in humans for the first time. Genomic DNA for TCRB sequencing was extracted from EDTA blood using the DNeasy Blood and Tissue Kit. The receptor was isolated from a man younger than 40 with glioma. Here the sequenced sample was PBMCs, taken from a glioma patient whose treatment included an IDH1 peptide vaccine.

The CDR3 reads CASSFGLGSNQPQHF. In nucleotides, the sequence is TGTGCCAGCAGCTTCGGGCTGGGGAGCAATCAGCCCCAGCATTTT. The chain employs TRBV7-8 and TRBJ1-5; the D gene assignment is ambiguous. There are 15 amino acids in the CDR3, from cysteine to phenylalanine inclusive. The entry retains the CDR3 DNA only, 45 bases that are in frame from base 1. In the germline V gene, CDR1 corresponds to SGHVS and CDR2 to FQNEAQ. Deletion took 3 bases off V and 1 base off J, with a span of 10 bases between the germline ends.